This T cell receptor beta chain is from a study of cytomegalovirus exposure and HLA in healthy donors. Study-wide background: Samples from HLA-typed donors yielded about 85 million unique TCRs in an early data release. The study's findings and limits: The productive fraction for most TCR beta V segments was about 90% or about 30% in an earlier analysis. Analysis performed later showed TCR beta chains linked to HLA being more clonally expanded than equally common others. Certain indistinguishable V segments, among them TRBV6-2 and TRBV6-3, were excluded.

Primers included in the PCR were 60 Vbeta and 13 Jbeta primers. Generated by immunoSEQ multiplex PCR, the TCRdb table keeps only in-frame clones and is missing some. The sample consists of 150,000 to 200,000 clones, 65% to 80% of them appearing once. Remarks on this clone: Antigen unknown.

Trimming took 5 bases from V and 0 from J; bases not matched to a gene: 8. CDR3 length: 17 amino acids. Per the germline V gene, CDR1 is MNHEY and CDR2 is SMNVEV (reference sequence). Material for sequencing was PBMCs. This clonotype was obtained from a female donor in good health and CMV-seronegative. This chain uses TRBV27 with TRBJ2-7; 12 nucleotides line up with TRBD2. The CDR3 DNA follows: TGTGCCAGCAGTATCTACCGGACTAGCGGGGACTCCTACGAGCAGTACTTC. Amino acids: CASSIYRTSGDSYEQYF.